This T cell receptor beta chain was observed in a study of T cell clonotyping in hematopoietic cell transplantation. Profiled with immunoSEQ multiplex PCR; TCRdb holds only in-frame clones, not every one. The sample contains about 43,000 clones, 95% of which appear only once. This CDR3 is 11 amino acids long. Germline CDR1 SSHAT, CDR2 FNYEAQ (reference sequence). Concerning this clone itself: The junction departs from the called germline gene at one end, perhaps through a read error.

Sequenced sample: peripheral blood mononuclear cells. The origin of this receptor is a young man in good health. Some clones in this sample may be carry-over from other donors' samples. V and J are TRBV7-7 and TRBJ2-2; D is perhaps TRBD1 (5 bases). CDR3 coding DNA: TGTGCTAGCAGGGACACCGGGGAGCTGTTTTTT. Its translation: CASRDTGELFF.